Shown below are 8 T cell receptor beta chains from a single sample sequenced in a study of PD-1 blockade in classical Hodgkin lymphoma. There was relapse after autologous stem cell transplantation in every patient, and there was variation in brentuximab vedotin exposure. Sequenced by immunoSEQ multiplex PCR; TCRdb stores in-frame clones only, minus some. The table lists about 16,000 clones, approximately 58% of them singletons. The specimen comprised peripheral blood mononuclear cells (PBMCs), sampled at baseline. The receptors derive from a human donor with classical Hodgkin lymphoma.

The V call is TRBV27, the J call TRBJ1-4; D gene ambiguous. V was cut by 6 bases and J by 0 bases, with 17 bases left in between. The CDR3 contains 17 residues. CDR1 MNHEY and CDR2 SMNVEV come from the germline V gene (reference sequence). The CDR3 protein is CASSRQVGDPTNEKLFF. The CDR3 DNA is TGTGCCAGCAGCAGGCAAGTTGGGGATCCAACTAATGAAAAACTGTTTTTT. Looking up the rest from reference TRBV27 and TRBJ1-4 gives the full variable domain: EAQVTQNPRYLITVTGKKLTVTCSQNMNHEYMSWYRQDPGLGLRQIYYSMNVEVTDKGDVPEGYKVSRKEKRNFPLILESPSPNQTSLYFCASSRQVGDPTNEKLFFGSGTQLSVL.

This rearrangement joins TRBV10-2 to TRBJ2-2, with D maybe TRBD1 (6 bases). The germline V gene has CDR1 WSHSY and CDR2 SAAADI. The CDR3 runs 20 residues. Trimming pared 6 bases from V and 6 bases from J, leaving 32 bases between. This CDR3 is CASSVSTGSMWETEPGELFF. The CDR3 nucleotides are TGCGCCAGCAGCGTGTCGACAGGTTCTATGTGGGAGACCGAGCCCGGGGAGCTGTTTTTT.

The gene calls are TRBV29-1 and TRBJ2-5, with D unresolved. Germline lookup yields CDR1 SQVTM and CDR2 ANQGSEA. V shed 6 bases and J shed 4 bases, with 18 bases lying between them. The CDR3 has 14 residues. The CDR3 is CSVTVSLKGETQYF. In DNA, the CDR3 is TGCAGCGTCACCGTATCCCTTAAAGGAGAGACCCAGTACTTC.

In its sample, this clone was seen once. DNA of the CDR3: TGCGCCAGTATAGACAGGGCCAACACCGGGGAGCTGTTTTTT. As protein: CASIDRANTGELFF. The rearrangement uses TRBV5-1 and TRBJ2-2; 7 bases are shared with TRBD1. Trimming took 8 bases from V and 2 from J; bases not matched to a gene: 6. The CDR3 is 14 residues long. CDR1 is SGHRS, CDR2 YFSETQ, per germline.

J is TRBJ1-2 and V is TRBV5-1; D is unclear. The V end was cut by 4 bases, the J end by 1 base, with 14 bases between. Per the germline V gene, CDR1 is SGHRS and CDR2 is YFSETQ. This CDR3 is 15 amino acids long. The CDR3 DNA reads as TGCGCCAGCAGCCGGACGGCCTACTTTAACTATGGCTACACCTTC. This translates into CASSRTAYFNYGYTF.

J is TRBJ2-6 and V is TRBV7-2; D is possibly TRBD1 (6 bases). V lost 1 base and J 1 base, leaving 11 bases between the germline ends. The CDR3 has 17 residues. Germline-derived CDR1 and CDR2 are SGHTA and FQGNSA. This chain's CDR3 is CASSLDLGASGANVLTF. The DNA of the CDR3 is TGTGCCAGCAGCTTAGACTTGGGGGCGTCTGGGGCCAACGTCCTGACTTTC.

This clone appeared a single time. The J gene is TRBJ1-2, the V gene TRBV5-4; D is possibly TRBD1 (5 bases). The CDR3 is 13 residues long. The V and J ends lost 0 bases and 3 bases respectively, with 6 bases between them. Germline CDR1 reads SGHNT; CDR2 reads YYREEE (reference sequence). The chain's CDR3 is CASSLGRDYGYTF. CDR3 DNA: TGTGCCAGCAGCTTGGGCAGGGACTATGGCTACACCTTC.

This clone was seen only once. The junction differs from germline at one of its ends, possibly a read error. J is TRBJ2-5 and V is TRBV7-7; tentatively, D is TRBD1 (5 bases). Germline assignment: CDR1 SSHAT and CDR2 FNYEAQ (reference sequence). CDR3 length: 15 residues. The CDR3 coding sequence is TGTGCTAGCAGCTTAGAAAGGGGCCAGGAAGAGACCCAGTACTTC. As protein: CASSLERGQEETQYF. Full variable domain (missing parts from reference TRBV7-7 and TRBJ2-5): GAGVSQSPRYKVTKRGQDVTLRCDPISSHATLYWYQQALGQGPEFLTYFNYEAQPDKSGLPSDRFSAERPEGSISTLTIQRTEQRDSAMYRCASSLERGQEETQYFGPGTRLLVL.